One sample yielded the 7 T cell receptor beta chains listed below, sequenced in a study of CD8+ T cells in alopecia areata. The authors extracted RNA and reverse transcribed it into cDNA as the sequencing template. Sequencing was performed with immunoSEQ multiplex PCR; in TCRdb, only in-frame clones are kept and a portion is missing. Of 150,000 to 200,000 clones listed, about 60% were seen once; the top ten hold about 15%. Sequencing used CD4+ T cells sorted from blood, obtained at week 0. These receptors originate from a human donor with alopecia areata.

This clone was counted a few times. The chain uses TRBV9 and TRBJ2-3, with 8 bases lining up with TRBD2. The germline gives CDR1 SGDLS, CDR2 YYNGEE. The CDR3 has 15 amino acids. V was pared by 8 bases and J by 6 bases, with 14 bases of the junction left unmatched. DNA for the CDR3: TGTGCCAGTGAGGCGGGGGGCGCCGTCGGGGATACGCAGTATTTT. Protein: CASEAGGAVGDTQYF.

The chain joins TRBV25-1 to TRBJ2-7; tentatively, D is TRBD2 (5 bases). Germline V gene sequence: CDR1 MGHDK, CDR2 SYGVNS. V dropped 1 base and J dropped 5 bases, with 12 bases sitting between them. The CDR3 extends over 14 amino acids. CDR3 sequence reads: CASSEWESTHEQYF. DNA for the CDR3: TGTGCCAGCAGTGAATGGGAGAGCACCCACGAGCAGTACTTC.

The rearrangement links TRBV29-1 to TRBJ2-3; TRBD2 agrees at 11 bases. The J segment lost 0 bases and the V segment lost 4 bases, leaving 9 bases of the junction unmatched. CDR1 and CDR2 (germline): SQVTM, ANQGSEA. This CDR3 spans 17 amino acids. The CDR3 spells CSVVPLAGGLSTDTQYF. The CDR3 coding sequence is TGCAGCGTTGTACCGCTAGCGGGGGGACTCAGCACAGATACGCAGTATTTT.

This clone appeared once. The genes are TRBV7-9 and TRBJ2-2, with TRBD2 identical over 7 bases. The CDR3 runs to 16 residues. The ends lost 3 bases at V and 7 bases at J; junction bases unmatched: 11. Germline values: CDR1 SEHNR, CDR2 FQNEAQ (reference sequence). The CDR3 sequence is CASSFDGGFEIGELFF. CDR3 bases: TGTGCCAGCAGCTTTGACGGGGGGTTCGAGATCGGGGAGCTGTTTTTT. Supplemented by reference TRBV7-9 and TRBJ2-2, the full variable domain reads DTGVSQNPRHKITKRGQNVTFRCDPISEHNRLYWYRQTLGQGPEFLTYFQNEAQLEKSRLLSDRFSAERPKGSFSTLEIQRTEQGDSAMYLCASSFDGGFEIGELFFGEGSRLTVL.

The chain employs TRBV4-2 and TRBJ2-5, with a weak D call TRBD2 (6 bases). The CDR3 is 14 residues long. Trimming left V 4 bases short and J 5 bases short, with 14 bases between. CDR1 is LGHNA, CDR2 YNFKEQ, per germline. The CDR3 region is CASSPSGGKETQYF. For the CDR3, the DNA is TGTGCCAGCAGCCCCTCCGGGGGTAAGGAGACCCAGTACTTC.

This clone has a handful of counts. The chain couples TRBV2 to TRBJ1-2; maybe TRBD1 (5 bases). The germline CDR1 and CDR2 sequences are SNHLY and FYNNEI. The ends were cut back, 7 bases at V and 3 bases at J, with 9 bases in the middle. CDR3 length: 12 amino acids. The CDR3 coding sequence is TGTGCCAGCACGGGACTGTACTATGGCTACACCTTC. Protein: CASTGLYYGYTF.

A single count supports this clone. The gene calls are TRBV29-1 and TRBJ2-5; D unresolved. Germline V gene sequence: CDR1 SQVTM, CDR2 ANQGSEA. Trimming removed 7 bases from V and 1 base from J, with 16 bases in between. The CDR3 spans 14 residues. The CDR3 sequence: CSADPGRPQETQYF. CDR3 bases: TGCAGCGCCGACCCGGGCAGACCCCAAGAGACCCAGTACTTC.